This is a list of T cell receptor beta chains from one sample in a study. One entry per CDR3 protein results from TCRdb running MiXCR on the RT-PCR reads. The table shows about 700,000 distinct CDR3 sequences, with more than 13% occurring only once. Sequencing used memory CD4+ T cells from blood. Source of these receptors: a female donor in good health, serving as a healthy control. Each CDR3 is given with its conserved first and last residue. A D gene is named only where the DNA matches it firmly. Size values are once, few and many counts, or a class for expanded clones, and some rows have none.

j_gene | abundance | d_gene | v_gene | CDR3nt | CDR3aa
TRBJ1-6 | NA | NA | TRBV6-5 | TGTGCCAGCAGTTACGGGACGGATTATAATTCACCCCTCCACTTT | CASSYGTDYNSPLHF
TRBJ1-3 | few | NA | TRBV9 | TGTGCCAGCAGCTTTGAGTCGGGAAACACCATATATTTT | CASSFESGNTIYF
TRBJ2-3 | many | NA | TRBV7-2 | TGTGCCAGCAGCCCATCAATCACAGATACGCAGTATTTT | CASSPSITDTQYF
TRBJ1-1 | few | TRBD1 | TRBV30 | TGTGCCTGGGGGACAGGGATGAACACTGAAGCTTTCTTT | CAWGTGMNTEAFF
TRBJ2-7 | NA | NA | TRBV7-2 | TGTGCCAGCAGCTTAGTAGCAGGGGCGAAGGAGCAGTACTTC | CASSLVAGAKEQYF
TRBJ2-3 | NA | TRBD2 | TRBV7-2 | TGTGCCAGCAGCTTAGTGTTAGGGGGACTAGCGGGCCCAAGGGAAGATACGCAGTATTTT | CASSLVLGGLAGPREDTQYF
TRBJ1-2 | NA | NA | TRBV12-3/TRBV12-4 | TGTGCCAGCAGCCCCTCGGGGAAGTACTATGGCTACACCTTC | CASSPSGKYYGYTF
TRBJ2-3 | NA | TRBD2 | TRBV20-1 | TGCAGTGCTAGGCGGGAGGGCCTGACAGATACGCAGTATTTT | CSARREGLTDTQYF
TRBJ1-1 | few | NA | TRBV20-1 | TGCAGGGGTGTGGCGGGGAACACTGAAGCTTTCTTT | CRGVAGNTEAFF
TRBJ2-7 | NA | NA | TRBV20-1 | TGCAGTGCTAGTAGGGCCGGGGGATACGAGCAGTACTTC | CSASRAGGYEQYF
TRBJ2-4 | few | NA | TRBV24-1 | TGTGCCACCAGTGACTCCGGCCCCCGGGCCAAAAACATTCAGTACTTC | CATSDSGPRAKNIQYF
TRBJ1-3 | many | NA | TRBV12-3/TRBV12-4 | TGTGCCAGCAGCCGAGATTTGTCAGGGACTGGAAACACCATATATTTT | CASSRDLSGTGNTIYF
TRBJ1-5 | few | NA | TRBV6-6 | TGTGCCACCGCCGGGGGGGCTAGCAATCAGCCCCAGCATTTT | CATAGGASNQPQHF
TRBJ2-7 | NA | NA | TRBV12-3/TRBV12-4 | TGTGCCAGCAGTTTAGCGCTAGACGGAAAGCACGAGCAGTACTTC | CASSLALDGKHEQYF
TRBJ2-3 | few | TRBD2 | TRBV29-1 | TGCAGCGTTGAGACTAGCGGGGGGCAACTGGGTTGGCAAATACAACCAGATACGCAGTATTTT | CSVETSGGQLGWQIQPDTQYF
TRBJ2-7 | few | NA | TRBV6-1 | TGTGCCAGCAGAAAACAGGACTCCTACGAGCAGTACTTC | CASRKQDSYEQYF